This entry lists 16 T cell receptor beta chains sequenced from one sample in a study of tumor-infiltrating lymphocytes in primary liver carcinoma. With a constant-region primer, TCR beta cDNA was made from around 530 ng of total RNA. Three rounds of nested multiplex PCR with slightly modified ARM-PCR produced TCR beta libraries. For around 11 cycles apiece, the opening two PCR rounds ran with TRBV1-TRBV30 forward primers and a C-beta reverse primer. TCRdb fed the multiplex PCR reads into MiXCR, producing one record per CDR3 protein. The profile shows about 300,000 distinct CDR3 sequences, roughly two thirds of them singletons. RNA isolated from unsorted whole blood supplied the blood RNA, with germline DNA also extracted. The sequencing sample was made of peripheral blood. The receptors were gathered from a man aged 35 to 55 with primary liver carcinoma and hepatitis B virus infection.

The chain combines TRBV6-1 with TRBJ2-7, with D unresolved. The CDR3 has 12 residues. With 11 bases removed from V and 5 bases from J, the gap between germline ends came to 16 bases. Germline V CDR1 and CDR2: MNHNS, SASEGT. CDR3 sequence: CAGKENSHEQYF. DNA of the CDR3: TGTGCCGGCAAGGAAAATTCCCACGAGCAGTACTTC.

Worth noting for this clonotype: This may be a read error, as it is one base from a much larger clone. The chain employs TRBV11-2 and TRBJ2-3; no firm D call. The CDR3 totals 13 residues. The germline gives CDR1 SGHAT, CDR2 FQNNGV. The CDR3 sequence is CTSSSGLRDTQYF. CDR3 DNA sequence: TGTACCAGCAGCTCCGGTCTCCGGGATACGCAGTATTTT. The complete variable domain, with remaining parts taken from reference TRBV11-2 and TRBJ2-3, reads EAGVAQSPRYKIIEKRQSVAFWCNPISGHATLYWYQQILGQGPKLLIQFQNNGVVDDSQLPKDRFSAERLKGVDSTLKIQPAKLEDSAVYLCTSSSGLRDTQYFGPGTRLTVL.

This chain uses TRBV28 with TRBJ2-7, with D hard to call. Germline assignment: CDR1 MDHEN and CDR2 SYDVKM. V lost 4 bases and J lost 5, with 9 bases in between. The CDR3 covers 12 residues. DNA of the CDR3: TGTGCCAGCAGTTCGGACGACGACGAGCAGTACTTC. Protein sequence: CASSSDDDEQYF.

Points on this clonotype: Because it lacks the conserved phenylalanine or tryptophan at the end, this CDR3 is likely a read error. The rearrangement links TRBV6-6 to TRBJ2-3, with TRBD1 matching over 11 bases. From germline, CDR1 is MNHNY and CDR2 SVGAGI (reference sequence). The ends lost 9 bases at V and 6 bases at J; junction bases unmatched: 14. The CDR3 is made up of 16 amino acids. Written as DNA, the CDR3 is TGTGCCAGGAGCCGAATCCCCGGGACAGGGGGGGATACGCAGTATCTT. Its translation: CARSRIPGTGGDTQYL.

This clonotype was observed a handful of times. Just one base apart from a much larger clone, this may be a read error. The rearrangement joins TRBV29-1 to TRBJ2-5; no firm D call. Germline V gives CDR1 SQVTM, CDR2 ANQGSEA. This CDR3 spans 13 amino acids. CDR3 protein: CSVSTDIQGTQYF. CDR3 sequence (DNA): TGCAGCGTCTCCACGGATATCCAAGGGACCCAGTACTTC.

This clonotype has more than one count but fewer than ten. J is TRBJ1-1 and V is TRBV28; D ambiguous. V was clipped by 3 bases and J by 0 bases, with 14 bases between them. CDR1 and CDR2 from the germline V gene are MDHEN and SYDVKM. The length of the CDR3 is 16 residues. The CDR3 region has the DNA TGTGCCAGCAGTTTCGGGTCAGCCATCATGAACACTGAAGCTTTCTTT. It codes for CASSFGSAIMNTEAFF.

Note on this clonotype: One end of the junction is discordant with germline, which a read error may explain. The CDR3, as DNA: TGTGCCAGCAGCTTAGACGCCCAGAACAACGGGGAGCTGTTTTTT. It encodes CASSLDAQNNGELFF. The V and J genes are TRBV11-3 and TRBJ2-2; no clear D. This CDR3 is 15 amino acids long. Germline V gene lookup returns CDR1 SGHNT and CDR2 YENEEA.

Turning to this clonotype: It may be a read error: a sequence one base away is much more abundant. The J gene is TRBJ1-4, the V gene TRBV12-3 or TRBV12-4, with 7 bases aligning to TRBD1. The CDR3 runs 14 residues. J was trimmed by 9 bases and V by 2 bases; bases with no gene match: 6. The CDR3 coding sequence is TGTGCCAGCAGTTTAAGAGGGGGCGACCAAAAACTGTTTTTT. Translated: CASSLRGGDQKLFF.

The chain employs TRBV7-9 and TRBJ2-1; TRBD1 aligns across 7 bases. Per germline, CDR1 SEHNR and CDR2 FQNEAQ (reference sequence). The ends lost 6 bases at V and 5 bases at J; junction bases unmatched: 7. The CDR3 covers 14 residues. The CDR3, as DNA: TGTGCCAGCAGAGTGTCCGGGACAGACAATGAGCAGTTCTTC. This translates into CASRVSGTDNEQFF. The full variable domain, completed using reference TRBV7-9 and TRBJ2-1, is DTGVSQNPRHKITKRGQNVTFRCDPISEHNRLYWYRQTLGQGPEFLTYFQNEAQLEKSRLLSDRFSAERPKGSFSTLEIQRTEQGDSAMYLCASRVSGTDNEQFFGPGTRLTVL.

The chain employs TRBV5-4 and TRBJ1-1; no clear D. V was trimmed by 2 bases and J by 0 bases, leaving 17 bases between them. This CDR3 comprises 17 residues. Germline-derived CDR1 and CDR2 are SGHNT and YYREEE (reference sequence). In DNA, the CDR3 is TGTGCCAGCAGCTTTCATGGCAGGAGTAACATGAACACTGAAGCTTTCTTT. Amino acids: CASSFHGRSNMNTEAFF. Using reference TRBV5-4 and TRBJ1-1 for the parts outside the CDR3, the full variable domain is ETGVTQSPTHLIKTRGQQVTLRCSSQSGHNTVSWYQQALGQGPQFIFQYYREEENGRGNFPPRFSGLQFPNYSSELNVNALELDDSALYLCASSFHGRSNMNTEAFFGQGTRLTVV.

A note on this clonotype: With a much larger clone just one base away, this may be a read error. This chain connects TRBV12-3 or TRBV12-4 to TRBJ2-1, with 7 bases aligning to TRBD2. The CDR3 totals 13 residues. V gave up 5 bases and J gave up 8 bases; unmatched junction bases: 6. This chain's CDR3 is CASSHGGGDEQFF. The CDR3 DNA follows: TGTGCCAGCAGTCATGGGGGAGGGGATGAGCAGTTCTTC.

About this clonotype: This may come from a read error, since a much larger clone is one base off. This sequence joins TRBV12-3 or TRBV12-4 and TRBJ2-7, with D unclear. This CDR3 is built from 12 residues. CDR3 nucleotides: TGTACCAGCAGCCTGACTGAGAACGAGCAGTACTTC. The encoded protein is CTSSLTENEQYF.

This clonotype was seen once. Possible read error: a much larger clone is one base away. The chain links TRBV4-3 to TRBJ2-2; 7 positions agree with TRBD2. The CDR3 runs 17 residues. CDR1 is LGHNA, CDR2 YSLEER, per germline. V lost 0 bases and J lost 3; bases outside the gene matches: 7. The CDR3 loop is CASSQERTREYTGELFF. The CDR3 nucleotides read TGCGCCAGCAGCCAAGAAAGGACTAGGGAGTACACCGGGGAGCTGTTTTTT.

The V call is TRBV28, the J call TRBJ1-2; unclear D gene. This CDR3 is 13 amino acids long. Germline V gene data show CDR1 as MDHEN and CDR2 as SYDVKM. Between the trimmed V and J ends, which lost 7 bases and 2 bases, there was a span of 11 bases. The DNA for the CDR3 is TGTGCCAGCAATACTCACAAAAACTATGGCTACACCTTC. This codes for CASNTHKNYGYTF.

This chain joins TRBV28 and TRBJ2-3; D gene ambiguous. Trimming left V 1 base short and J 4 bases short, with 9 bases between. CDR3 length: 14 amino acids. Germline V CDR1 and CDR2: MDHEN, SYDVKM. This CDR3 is CASSLSSQADTQYF. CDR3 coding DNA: TGTGCCAGCAGTTTATCCTCCCAAGCAGATACGCAGTATTTT. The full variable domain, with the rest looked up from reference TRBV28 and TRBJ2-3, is DVKVTQSSRYLVKRTGEKVFLECVQDMDHENMFWYRQDPGLGLRLIYFSYDVKMKEKGDIPEGYSVSREKKERFSLILESASTNQTSMYLCASSLSSQADTQYFGPGTRLTVL.

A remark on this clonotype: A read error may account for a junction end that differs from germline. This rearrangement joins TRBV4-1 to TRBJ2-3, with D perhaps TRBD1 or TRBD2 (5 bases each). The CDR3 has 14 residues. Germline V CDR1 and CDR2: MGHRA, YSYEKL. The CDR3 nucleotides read TGCGCCACCGCCGGGACGGAAATCACAGATGCGCAGTATTTT. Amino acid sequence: CATAGTEITDAQYF.